Here is one T cell receptor (beta chain) with its context. Germline V gene sequence: CDR1 MNHEY, CDR2 SVGAGI. V gave up 2 bases and J gave up 2 bases, with 4 bases separating them. This CDR3 has 13 amino acids. Here immunoSEQ multiplex PCR was the method, and the copy in TCRdb shows in-frame clones only, minus some. The sample has over 25,000 clones, around nine tenths seen once. This specimen comes from a study of T cell changes during pregnancy in multiple sclerosis. The chain carries TRBV6-5 and TRBJ1-5, with unresolved D. The sequences come from CD8+ T cells from peripheral blood mononuclear cells, collected before pregnancy. The sequence derives from a female donor with multiple sclerosis, enrolled in a pregnancy study. The CDR3 reads CASSYGGNQPQHF. DNA of the CDR3: TGTGCCAGCAGTTACGGAGGCAATCAGCCCCAGCATTTT.